A single sample is the source of the 23 T cell receptor beta chains below, sequenced in a study of shared clonotypes between healthy human individuals. The protocol was immunoSEQ multiplex PCR, while the TCRdb copy is restricted to in-frame clones and leaves out a portion. The sample consists of hundreds of thousands of clones, about 95% of them appearing once. Naive CD8 cells lacked CD45RO and underwent positive selection for CCR7, leaving out terminally differentiated effector memory CD45RA+ cells. The specimen sequenced was naive CD8+ T cells sorted from blood. These receptors all stem from a woman aged 25-40 years in good health.

The genes are TRBV28 and TRBJ2-5; D might be TRBD1 or TRBD2, each matching 7 bases. Trimming pared 3 bases from V and 3 bases from J, leaving 14 bases between. The CDR3 has 15 amino acids. Germline CDR1 reads MDHEN; CDR2 reads SYDVKM. CDR3 nucleotide sequence: TGTGCCAGCAGTTTTTTCCAGGGGGGGGAAGAGACCCAGTACTTC. This gives the protein CASSFFQGGEETQYF. The full variable domain, in which reference TRBV28 and TRBJ2-5 provide the parts outside the CDR3, is DVKVTQSSRYLVKRTGEKVFLECVQDMDHENMFWYRQDPGLGLRLIYFSYDVKMKEKGDIPEGYSVSREKKERFSLILESASTNQTSMYLCASSFFQGGEETQYFGPGTRLLVL.

This clone was recorded once. This chain connects TRBV14 to TRBJ2-7; possibly TRBD1 for D (5 bases). Trimming cost V 0 bases and J 0 bases, with 12 bases left between them. The V gene's germline CDR1 is SGHDN and CDR2 FVKESK. This CDR3 has 16 amino acids. Written as DNA, the CDR3 is TGTGCCAGCAGCCAAGATGGGGCAGGCGGCTCCTACGAGCAGTACTTC. It is translated as CASSQDGAGGSYEQYF. The whole variable domain, filled in from reference TRBV14 and TRBJ2-7, reads EAGVTQFPSHSVIEKGQTVTLRCDPISGHDNLYWYRRVMGKEIKFLLHFVKESKQDESGMPNNRFLAERTGGTYSTLKVQPAELEDSGVYFCASSQDGAGGSYEQYFGPGTRLTVT.

This clone was found once. This chain joins TRBV28 and TRBJ2-3; 7 bases agree with TRBD2. CDR3 size: 15 residues. Germline values: CDR1 MDHEN, CDR2 SYDVKM. V gave up 3 bases and J gave up 4 bases; unmatched junction bases: 7. Here the CDR3 DNA reads TGTGCCAGCAGTTTTAGGGCGGGAGAGGCAGATACGCAGTATTTT. Amino acid sequence: CASSFRAGEADTQYF. The entire variable domain, with the rest obtained from reference TRBV28 and TRBJ2-3, is as follows: DVKVTQSSRYLVKRTGEKVFLECVQDMDHENMFWYRQDPGLGLRLIYFSYDVKMKEKGDIPEGYSVSREKKERFSLILESASTNQTSMYLCASSFRAGEADTQYFGPGTRLTVL.

The rearrangement uses TRBV4-1 and TRBJ1-1; the D is unclear. Trimming left V 5 bases short and J 1 base short, with 8 bases between. Germline V gene sequence: CDR1 MGHRA, CDR2 YSYEKL. The CDR3 consists of 13 residues. The CDR3 DNA sequence: TGCGCCAGCAGCTTACACGAGAACACTGAAGCTTTCTTT. Translated, it gives CASSLHENTEAFF.

The chain recombines TRBV6-5 with TRBJ2-2; 9 positions agree with TRBD2. This CDR3 spans 15 amino acids. Looked up from germline, CDR1 is MNHEY and CDR2 is SVGAGI. V lost 7 bases, J lost 0 bases, and 3 bases stayed unmatched. The CDR3 sequence: CASTPSGTNTGELFF. The CDR3 DNA reads as TGTGCCAGCACCCCTAGCGGGACGAACACCGGGGAGCTGTTTTTT.

The chain is built from TRBV19 and TRBJ1-1; 8 bases fit TRBD1. Germline assignment: CDR1 LNHDA and CDR2 SQIVND (reference sequence). With V trimmed by 7 bases and J by 12 bases, 13 bases remained unmatched. The length of the CDR3 is 13 residues. CDR3 residues: CASTPPDRELPFF. CDR3 nucleotide sequence: TGTGCCAGTACCCCCCCGGACAGGGAGTTACCTTTCTTT.

The rearrangement uses TRBV13 and TRBJ2-7, with TRBD2 matching over 8 bases. The CDR3 contains 16 residues. Germline V gives CDR1 PRHDT, CDR2 FYEKMQ (reference sequence). Trimming removed 1 base from V and 5 bases from J; junction bases left unmatched: 10. The CDR3 DNA reads TGTGCCAGCAGCTTAGCGGGAGGGCCCTCCCTTAACGAGCAGTACTTC. Encoded protein: CASSLAGGPSLNEQYF.

This chain links TRBV27 with TRBJ1-6; TRBD1 is a possible D gene (6 bases). This CDR3 has 13 amino acids. The germline gives CDR1 MNHEY, CDR2 SMNVEV (reference sequence). Trimming stripped 10 bases from V and 13 bases from J, with 20 bases between. The CDR3 nucleotides read TGTGCCACGGGAGCAGGGGACCTATCTCCCCTCCACTTT. It codes for CATGAGDLSPLHF.

V gene TRBV29-1 combines with J gene TRBJ2-1, with TRBD2 identical over 7 bases. J gave up 2 bases and V 4 bases, and 5 bases lay outside the gene matches. The germline gives CDR1 SQVTM, CDR2 ANQGSEA. This CDR3 spans 14 amino acids. In nucleotides, the CDR3 is TGCAGCGTTGCTCAGCGGGGCGCCTACAATGAGCAGTTCTTC. Amino acids: CSVAQRGAYNEQFF.

V usage is TRBV13 and J usage is TRBJ1-3; D remains ambiguous. The length of the CDR3 is 16 residues. CDR1 is PRHDT, CDR2 FYEKMQ, per germline (reference sequence). Trimming cost V 0 bases and J 2 bases, with 11 bases left between them. CDR3 protein: CASSLGLPRAGNTIYF. In DNA, the CDR3 is TGTGCCAGCAGCTTAGGCCTACCGAGAGCTGGAAACACCATATATTTT.

The CDR3 region is CASTAEQYF. CDR3 sequence (DNA): TGTGCCAGCACAGCCGAGCAGTACTTC. The chain has TRBV19 and TRBJ2-7; D gene ambiguous. The CDR3 is 9 residues long. Trimming took off 9 bases at V and 6 bases at J, with 6 bases between the two ends. Looked up from germline, CDR1 is LNHDA and CDR2 is SQIVND (reference sequence).

The gene calls are TRBV5-4 and TRBJ2-7; a possible D gene is TRBD2 (5 bases). Trimming took off 1 base at V and 4 bases at J, with 9 bases between the two ends. The CDR3 extends over 13 amino acids. Looked up from germline, CDR1 is SGHNT and CDR2 is YYREEE (reference sequence). The CDR3 spells CASSLYGMYEQYF. The CDR3, as DNA: TGTGCCAGCAGCTTGTACGGGATGTACGAGCAGTACTTC.

The V and J genes are TRBV2 and TRBJ2-7; D is uncertain. Germline V gene lookup returns CDR1 SNHLY and CDR2 FYNNEI. This CDR3 is built from 13 residues. Trimming pared 5 bases from V and 4 bases from J, leaving 12 bases between. CDR3 DNA: TGTGCCAGCAGTTGGTCTCTCCAATACGAGCAGTACTTC. Residues: CASSWSLQYEQYF.

The chain employs TRBV27 and TRBJ2-1; D is unresolved. V lost 4 bases and J 0 bases, leaving 13 bases between the germline ends. CDR1 MNHEY and CDR2 SMNVEV come from the germline V gene (reference sequence). CDR3 length: 16 residues. Here the CDR3 reads CASSSGPGGSYNEQFF. The CDR3 region has the DNA TGTGCCAGCAGTTCTGGGCCGGGTGGCTCCTACAATGAGCAGTTCTTC.

V usage is TRBV5-5 and J usage is TRBJ2-7; no clear D. The V gene's germline CDR1 is SGHKS and CDR2 YYEKEE (reference sequence). The CDR3 runs 11 residues. Trimming pared 4 bases from V and 7 bases from J, leaving 9 bases between. The CDR3 region has the DNA TGTGCCAGCAGCCTGAGTTGGGAGCAGTACTTC. Translated, it gives CASSLSWEQYF.

The chain carries TRBV5-4 and TRBJ2-5; D remains unclear. The DNA end favors TRBJ2-7, so the J call may be wrong. In germline, CDR1 is SGHNT, CDR2 YYREEE (reference sequence). The CDR3 spans 11 residues. CDR3 DNA sequence: TGTGCCAGCAGTTCCAACCACGAGCAGTACTTC. Its protein product is CASSSNHEQYF.

V and J are TRBV29-1 and TRBJ1-2; no firm D call. V lost 4 bases and J 0 bases, leaving 12 bases between the germline ends. The length of the CDR3 is 14 residues. The germline CDR1 and CDR2 sequences are SQVTM and ANQGSEA. As DNA, the CDR3 is TGCAGCGTTGTAGGGTCCGGAGCTAACTATGGCTACACCTTC. As protein: CSVVGSGANYGYTF.

The V call is TRBV7-9, the J call TRBJ2-1; unclear D gene. Trimming shortened V by 0 bases and J by 3 bases, and 6 bases separated the two germline ends. In germline, CDR1 is SEHNR, CDR2 FQNEAQ (reference sequence). The CDR3 runs 14 residues. The CDR3 loop is CASSLAADYNEQFF. As DNA, the CDR3 is TGTGCCAGCAGCTTAGCGGCGGACTACAATGAGCAGTTCTTC.

The CDR3 DNA follows: TGTGCCTCGACAGGGGGCACTGAAGCTTTCTTT. This sequence encodes CASTGGTEAFF. The gene calls are TRBV21-1 and TRBJ1-1; TRBD1, the table's D call, lacks a check against the DNA. TRBV21-1 is a documented pseudogene. This CDR3 comprises 11 residues.

This clone was picked up one time. The J gene is TRBJ2-3, the V gene TRBV19; D is unclear. Germline lookup yields CDR1 LNHDA and CDR2 SQIVND (reference sequence). V dropped 5 bases and J dropped 1 base, with 10 bases sitting between them. The CDR3 runs to 14 residues. Written as DNA, the CDR3 is TGTGCCAGTAGTGCAGCTTATGGCACAGATACGCAGTATTTT. Translation gives CASSAAYGTDTQYF.

The V gene is TRBV6-1, the J gene TRBJ1-2, with 7 bases identical to TRBD1. CDR3 size: 15 residues. The ends lost 2 bases at V and 4 bases at J; junction bases unmatched: 7. Germline V CDR1 and CDR2: MNHNS, SASEGT. The CDR3 DNA sequence: TGTGCCAGCAGTGAAAGCACAGGGGCTGCCTATGGCTACACCTTC. Protein: CASSESTGAAYGYTF.

Remarks on this clone: Other nucleotide sequences in the sample specify the same CDR3. The chain uses TRBV20-1 and TRBJ2-7, with a tentative D call TRBD1 (5 bases). The ends were cut back, 6 bases at V and 2 bases at J, with 5 bases in the middle. The CDR3 totals 10 residues. In germline, CDR1 is DFQATT, CDR2 SNEGSKA (reference sequence). This CDR3 is CSAGAYEQYF. CDR3 in DNA: TGCAGTGCAGGGGCCTACGAGCAGTACTTC.

The chain links TRBV28 to TRBJ1-5, with a weak D call TRBD1 (5 bases). CDR1 is MDHEN, CDR2 SYDVKM, per germline. There are 18 residues in the CDR3. V was cut by 5 bases and J by 4 bases, with 24 bases left in between. The CDR3 loop is CASSPGTLYLTDNQPQHF. The CDR3 bases are TGTGCCAGCAGTCCGGGGACCCTCTATTTGACCGATAATCAGCCCCAGCATTTT.